This T cell receptor (beta chain) emerged from a study of PD-L1 blockade in urothelial cancer. In the study overall: Each blood sample yielded a median of around 130,000 T cells.

Clones were sequenced by immunoSEQ multiplex PCR, and TCRdb holds only the in-frame ones, with some missing. The sample has 45,000 to 60,000 clones; around nine tenths are singletons. Study-wide results and limits: Survival was better when pretreatment blood TCR clonality fell below the median.

Regarding this clone: Its target is not known.

The specimen was PBMCs, collected around atezolizumab (anti-PD-L1) treatment. This TCR was recovered from a man aged 55 to 70 with urothelial cancer.

The CDR3 bases are TGTGCCAGCACCCTAGACAGTGATAATTCACCCCTCCACTTT. Protein product: CASTLDSDNSPLHF. The chain is built from TRBV6-1 and TRBJ1-6; a possible D gene is TRBD1 (5 bases). V gave up 7 bases and J gave up 5 bases, with 12 bases separating them. CDR1 MNHNS and CDR2 SASEGT come from the germline V gene. The CDR3 runs 14 residues.